The 15 T cell receptor beta chains given below trace back to one sample, sequenced in a study of blood T cell repertoires in COVID-19. This table comes from immunoSEQ multiplex PCR, and its TCRdb copy is limited to in-frame clones, with some not included. The sample gives some 130,000 clones, approximately 87% of which show up once; 2% to 2.5% is in the top ten. Sequenced input: peripheral blood. The origin of the receptors is a man aged 50-60 years with active COVID-19.

The rearrangement joins TRBV6-5 to TRBJ1-1; the match to TRBD1 covers 8 bases. The CDR3 length is 15 residues. Germline values: CDR1 MNHEY, CDR2 SVGAGI. The trim removed 2 bases at V and 3 bases at J, leaving 5 bases unmatched. The CDR3 DNA reads TGTGCCAGCAGTTACGGGCAGGGGGCTGACACTGAAGCTTTCTTT. This sequence encodes CASSYGQGADTEAFF.

The gene calls are TRBV6-1 and TRBJ1-4; TRBD1 aligns across 7 bases. With V trimmed by 2 bases and J by 8 bases, 8 bases remained unmatched. Germline values: CDR1 MNHNS, CDR2 SASEGT. CDR3 length: 15 residues. The CDR3 is CASSETWDRGEKLFF. In DNA, the CDR3 is TGTGCCAGCAGTGAAACTTGGGACAGAGGCGAAAAACTGTTTTTT.

V and J are TRBV11-3 and TRBJ2-1; TRBD1 matches at 11 bases. Losses at the gene ends were 5 bases for V and 9 bases for J; bases not matched to a gene: 6. The CDR3 covers 14 residues. The germline CDR1 and CDR2 sequences are SGHNT and YENEEA. The DNA of the CDR3 is TGTGCCAGCAGCCCCGGACAGGGGGCTGGTGAGCAGTTCTTC. As protein: CASSPGQGAGEQFF.

The chain links TRBV18 to TRBJ2-6; D is possibly TRBD2 (5 bases). Per the germline V gene, CDR1 is KGHSH and CDR2 is LQKENI. CDR3 length: 15 residues. The ends were cut back, 0 bases at V and 4 bases at J, with 7 bases in the middle. This chain's CDR3 is CASSPPEAGANVLTF. The CDR3 DNA follows: TGTGCCAGCTCACCACCGGAGGCCGGGGCCAACGTCCTGACTTTC.

V and J are TRBV6-5 and TRBJ1-5; 9 bases line up with TRBD1. V lost 4 bases, J lost 6 bases, and 4 bases stayed unmatched. This CDR3 has 14 amino acids. Germline V CDR1 and CDR2: MNHEY, SVGAGI. The CDR3 region has the DNA TGTGCCAGCAGTTTGACAGGGGGAGTTCAGCCCCAGCATTTT. Amino acid sequence: CASSLTGGVQPQHF.

The sample holds one count of this clone. The V and J genes are TRBV15 and TRBJ2-7; 9 bases align to TRBD1. The V segment lost 4 bases and the J segment 2 bases; nucleotides outside the gene matches: 9. Per the germline V gene, CDR1 is LNHNV and CDR2 is YYDKDF (reference sequence). The CDR3 is made up of 16 amino acids. CDR3 DNA sequence: TGTGCCACCAGCAAAGGGACAGGGTCAGAGCCCTACGAGCAGTACTTC. It translates to CATSKGTGSEPYEQYF.

The chain employs TRBV25-1 and TRBJ1-1; maybe TRBD1 (5 bases). V gave up 3 bases and J gave up 9 bases, with 14 bases separating them. Germline CDR1 MGHDK, CDR2 SYGVNS. The CDR3 runs 13 residues. The CDR3 bases are TGTGCCAGCAGTGACCCCGGGGGGGTTAAAGCTTTCTTT. Encoded protein: CASSDPGGVKAFF.

CDR3 bases: TGTGCCAGTAGTGGGACAGCCGGAAACACCATATATTTT. This translates into CASSGTAGNTIYF. The genes are TRBV19 and TRBJ1-3, with TRBD1 matching 7 bases. The germline V gene encodes CDR1 LNHDA and CDR2 SQIVND (reference sequence). The CDR3 loop spans 13 amino acids. V shed 5 bases, J shed 4 bases, and the junction held 2 bases outside the gene matches.

The chain joins TRBV3-1 (or the pseudogene TRBV3-2) to TRBJ1-1, with D perhaps TRBD1 (6 bases). Germline loops: CDR1 LGHDT, CDR2 YNNKEL (reference sequence). The CDR3 is made up of 17 amino acids. V was pared by 5 bases and J by 4 bases, with 23 bases between. The CDR3 nucleotides read TGTGCCAGCAGCAAAAGCGTAGGACCTGACAGGCGCACTGAAGCTTTCTTT. Translating gives CASSKSVGPDRRTEAFF.

The chain joins TRBV30 to TRBJ2-3; 7 nucleotides agree with TRBD1. The CDR3 covers 14 residues. Germline V gene sequence: CDR1 GTSNPN, CDR2 SVGIG (reference sequence). J gave up 0 bases and V 4 bases, and 4 bases lay outside the gene matches. CDR3 residues: CAWTRDSSTDTQYF. In DNA form, the CDR3 reads TGTGCCTGGACCCGGGACAGTAGCACAGATACGCAGTATTTT.

CDR3 amino acids: CASSIVPGLAGGEQFF. CDR3 DNA sequence: TGTGCCAGTAGTATAGTTCCCGGACTAGCGGGGGGTGAGCAGTTCTTC. V gene TRBV19 combines with J gene TRBJ2-1, with TRBD2 matching over 14 bases. The CDR3 runs to 16 residues. V shed 1 base and J 9 bases; nucleotides not matched to a gene: 5. Germline lookup yields CDR1 LNHDA and CDR2 SQIVND (reference sequence).

This clone was observed a single time. V gene TRBV18 combines with J gene TRBJ1-2; the match to TRBD1 covers 9 bases. The germline V gene encodes CDR1 KGHSH and CDR2 LQKENI. Germline trimming cut 6 bases from V and 4 bases from J; bases unmatched to any gene: 12. CDR3 length: 16 amino acids. The CDR3 is CASSNTRDRDTYGYTF. The CDR3 DNA sequence: TGTGCCAGCTCTAACACCCGGGACAGGGATACCTATGGCTACACCTTC.

The chain combines TRBV7-3 with TRBJ2-2, with 10 bases that match TRBD1. Germline-derived CDR1 and CDR2 are SGHTA and FQGTGA. The CDR3 is 15 residues long. Trimming at V came to 3 bases and at J to 5 bases, leaving 3 bases not matched to a gene. The CDR3, as DNA: TGTGCCAGCAGCTTCGGGACAGGGGATACCGGGGAGCTGTTTTTT. Protein: CASSFGTGDTGELFF.

This chain uses TRBV12-3 or TRBV12-4 with TRBJ2-7, with D hard to call. Trimming stripped 7 bases from V and 4 bases from J, with 14 bases between. This CDR3 is 13 amino acids long. The CDR3 coding sequence is TGTGCCAGCACCACAAACCGTGGTTACGAGCAGTACTTC. Protein: CASTTNRGYEQYF.

This chain links TRBV7-2 with TRBJ2-4; 10 nucleotides line up with TRBD2. In germline, CDR1 is SGHTA, CDR2 FQGNSA. V shed 2 bases, J shed 3 bases, and the junction held 10 bases outside the gene matches. The length of the CDR3 is 18 residues. CDR3 coding DNA: TGTGCCAGCAGCTTAAGGCTAGCGGGGGTCGAGGTCAAAAACATTCAGTACTTC. Amino acids: CASSLRLAGVEVKNIQYF.